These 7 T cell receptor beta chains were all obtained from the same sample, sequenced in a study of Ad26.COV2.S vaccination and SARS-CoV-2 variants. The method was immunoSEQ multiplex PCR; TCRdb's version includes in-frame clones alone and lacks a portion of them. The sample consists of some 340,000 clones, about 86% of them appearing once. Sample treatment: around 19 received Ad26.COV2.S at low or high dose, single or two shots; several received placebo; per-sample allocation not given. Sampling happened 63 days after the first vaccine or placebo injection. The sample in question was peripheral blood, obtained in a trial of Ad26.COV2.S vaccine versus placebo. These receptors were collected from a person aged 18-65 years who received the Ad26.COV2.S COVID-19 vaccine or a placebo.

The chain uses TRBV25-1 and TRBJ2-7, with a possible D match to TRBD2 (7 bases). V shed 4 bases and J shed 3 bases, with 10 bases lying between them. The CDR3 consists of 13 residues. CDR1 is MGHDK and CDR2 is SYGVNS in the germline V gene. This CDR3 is CASSAGGHYEQYF. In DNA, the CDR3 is TGTGCCAGCAGTGCGGGGGGCCACTACGAGCAGTACTTC.

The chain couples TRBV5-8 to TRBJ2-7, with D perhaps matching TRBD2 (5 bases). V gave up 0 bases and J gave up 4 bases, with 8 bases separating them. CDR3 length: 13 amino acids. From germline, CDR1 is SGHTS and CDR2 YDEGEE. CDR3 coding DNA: TGTGCCAGCAGCTTGGGGAGGAGATACGAGCAGTACTTC. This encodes CASSLGRRYEQYF. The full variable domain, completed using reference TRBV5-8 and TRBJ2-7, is EAGVTQSPTHLIKTRGQQATLRCSPISGHTSVYWYQQALGLGLQFLLWYDEGEERNRGNFPPRFSGRQFPNYSSELNVNALELEDSALYLCASSLGRRYEQYFGPGTRLTVT.

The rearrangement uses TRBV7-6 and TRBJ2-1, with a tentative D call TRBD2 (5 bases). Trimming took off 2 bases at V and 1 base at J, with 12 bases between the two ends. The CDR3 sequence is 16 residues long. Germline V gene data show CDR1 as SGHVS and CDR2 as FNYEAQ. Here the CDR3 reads CASSLSDYASYNEQFF. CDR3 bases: TGTGCCAGCAGCTTATCCGACTACGCGTCCTACAATGAGCAGTTCTTC.

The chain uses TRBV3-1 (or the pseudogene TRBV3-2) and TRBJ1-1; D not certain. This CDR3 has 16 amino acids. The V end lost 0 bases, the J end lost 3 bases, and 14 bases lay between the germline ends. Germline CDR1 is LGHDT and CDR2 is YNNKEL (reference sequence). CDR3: CASSQDRSGWDTEAFF. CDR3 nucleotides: TGTGCCAGCAGCCAAGACCGGTCGGGATGGGACACTGAAGCTTTCTTT.

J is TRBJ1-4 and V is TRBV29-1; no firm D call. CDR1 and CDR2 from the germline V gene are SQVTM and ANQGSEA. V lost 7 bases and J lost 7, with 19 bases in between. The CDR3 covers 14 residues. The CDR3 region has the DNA TGCAGCGCGCGTGACCGAGGAGAAGGTGAAAAACTGTTTTTT. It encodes CSARDRGEGEKLFF. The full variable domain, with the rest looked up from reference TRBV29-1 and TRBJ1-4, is SAVISQKPSRDICQRGTSLTIQCQVDSQVTMMFWYRQQPGQSLTLIATANQGSEATYESGFVIDKFPISRPNLTFSTLTVSNMSPEDSSIYLCSARDRGEGEKLFFGSGTQLSVL.

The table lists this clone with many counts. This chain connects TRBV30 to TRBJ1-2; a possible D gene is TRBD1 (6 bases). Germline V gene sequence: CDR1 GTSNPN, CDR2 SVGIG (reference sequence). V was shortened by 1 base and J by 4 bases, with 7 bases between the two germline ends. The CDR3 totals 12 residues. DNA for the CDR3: TGTGCCTGGAGTGCAGGGGCCTATGGCTACACCTTC. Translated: CAWSAGAYGYTF. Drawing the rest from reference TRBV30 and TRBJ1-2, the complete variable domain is SQTIHQWPATLVQPVGSPLSLECTVEGTSNPNLYWYRQAAGRGLQLLFYSVGIGQISSEVPQNLSASRPQDRQFILSSKKLLLSDSGFYLCAWSAGAYGYTFGSGTRLTVV.

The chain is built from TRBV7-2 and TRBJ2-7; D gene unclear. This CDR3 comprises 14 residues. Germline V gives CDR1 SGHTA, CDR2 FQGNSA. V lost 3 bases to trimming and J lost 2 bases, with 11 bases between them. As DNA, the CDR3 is TGTGCCAGCAGCTTGTCGTCCTATCCCTACGAGCAGTACTTC. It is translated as CASSLSSYPYEQYF. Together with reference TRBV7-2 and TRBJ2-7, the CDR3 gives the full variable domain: GAGVSQSPSNKVTEKGKDVELRCDPISGHTALYWYRQSLGQGLEFLIYFQGNSAPDKSGLPSDRFSAERTGGSVSTLTIQRTQQEDSAVYLCASSLSSYPYEQYFGPGTRLTVT.